This T cell receptor (beta chain) appears in the sequencing data of a study of CD8 T cells in ankylosing spondylitis (dated by TCRdb to about 2017). A note on the overall study: T cell receptor beta repertoires were profiled in healthy donors and ankylosing spondylitis patients so that disease-linked TCR variants could be found. In total, the full study cohort was made up of 110 or so healthy donors and 20 to 25 ankylosing spondylitis patients. Peripheral blood was sampled, and synovial fluid was additionally collected from ankylosing spondylitis patients.

V and J are truncated by 5 bases and 2 bases respectively, leaving an intervening sequence of 16 bases. The CDR3 numbers 16 residues from cysteine through phenylalanine. The entry retains the CDR3 DNA only, 48 bases that are in frame from base 1. As encoded in the germline V gene (reference sequence), CDR1 is SEHNR while CDR2 is FQNEAQ. Only a few counts were recorded for this clonotype. It has no known antigen specificity. No base-level quality is on record; no much larger clone is a single base apart. The instrument given in TCRdb is Illumina HiSeq 2500. TCR beta libraries were prepared by quantitative 5'-RACE with molecular barcodes. In the paper's pipeline: A new computational method, built on a probabilistic model of VDJ rearrangement, was used to identify disease-linked TCR variants. Through fastp at Q25 and MiXCR, TCRdb rebuilt clones from the public reads, retaining in-frame beta chains. CDR3 protein sequences are deduplicated, and each keeps its most common genes and DNA. The V and J calls here are based on TCRdb, not the publication. For this sample there are 300,000 to 350,000 distinct CDR3 sequences; 20% appear just once. The ten largest make up 3.5% of the sample.

The paper as a whole reports these results and caveats: A TCR beta motif of several highly homologous amino acid variants appeared characteristic of blood from ankylosing spondylitis patients. The disease-linked clones were reported to be significantly enriched in matched synovial fluid samples from ankylosing spondylitis patients. Some of the motif variants had been reported before in the synovial fluid and blood of reactive arthritis patients, a finding that suggests common disease-initiation mechanisms. A CD8+ phenotype was shown by the disease-linked clones, which were found at relatively low frequencies in peripheral blood.

The sequenced sample was blood, either unsorted or a sorted T cell fraction (not recorded which). The receptor's source is a female donor with ankylosing spondylitis or in good health (not recorded which). The chain links TRBV7-9 with TRBJ2-1; 5 matching bases give a weak D call of TRBD1. CDR3 loop: CASSPDQGIAYNEQFF. Read as DNA, the sequence is TGTGCCAGCAGCCCTGACCAGGGTATAGCCTACAATGAGCAGTTCTTC.